This is a list of T cell receptor beta chains from one sample in a study of cytomegalovirus exposure and HLA in healthy donors. The table came from immunoSEQ multiplex PCR; TCRdb's copy has only in-frame clones and leaves some out. Among 94,000 or so clones, about two thirds were seen once, and the ten largest hold almost 8.5%. The material sequenced was PBMCs. Source of these receptors: a man aged 60 to 75 in good health and CMV-seronegative. The CDR3 runs from the conserved cysteine through the conserved F or W. The order of the fields is clone size, D gene, J gene, V gene, CDR3 protein, CDR3 DNA. A D gene is named only where the DNA matches it firmly. The listing skips clone size in some rows; elsewhere it reads once, few, many or a size class.

few,TRBD2,TRBJ2-3,TRBV15,CATSSSGLAADTQYF,TGTGCCACCAGCAGCTCGGGACTAGCGGCAGATACGCAGTATTTT
.,.,TRBJ1-1,TRBV15,CATSRQGVGNTEAFF,TGTGCCACCAGCCGCCAGGGTGTGGGCAACACTGAAGCTTTCTTT
.,.,TRBJ2-7,TRBV5-8,CASSFSGGVEQYF,TGTGCCAGCAGCTTTTCAGGCGGGGTGGAGCAGTACTTC
.,.,TRBJ1-4,TRBV28,CASNRRAANEKLFF,TGTGCCAGCAACCGCAGGGCGGCTAATGAAAAACTGTTTTTT
once,.,TRBJ2-3,TRBV19,CASIDSAADTQYF,TGTGCCAGTATTGACAGCGCGGCAGATACGCAGTATTTT
.,TRBD1,TRBJ1-2,TRBV7-9,CASSYQRTGSNYGYTF,TGTGCCAGCAGTTACCAAAGGACAGGGAGTAACTATGGCTACACCTTC
.,TRBD1,TRBJ1-1,TRBV6-1,CASSARDRTGPGAEAFF,TGTGCCAGCAGTGCGAGGGACAGGACGGGACCGGGGGCTGAAGCTTTCTTT
.,.,TRBJ1-5,TRBV30,CAWSVHQPYSNQPQHF,TGTGCCTGGAGTGTACATCAACCTTATAGCAATCAGCCCCAGCATTTT
.,.,TRBJ2-2,TRBV4-2,CASSQDLTKQGGELFF,TGTGCCAGCAGCCAAGATTTGACTAAACAAGGCGGGGAGCTGTTTTTT
few,TRBD2,TRBJ2-5,TRBV30,CAWSVRQGLAGGRLETQYF,TGTGCCTGGAGTGTCCGGCAGGGACTAGCGGGGGGCCGTCTTGAGACCCAGTACTTC
.,TRBD1,TRBJ2-7,TRBV5-1,CASSSGQGAYEQYF,TGCGCCAGCAGCTCAGGACAGGGGGCTTACGAGCAGTACTTC
once,.,TRBJ1-2,TRBV12-5,CASGLLGQQGYTF,TGTGCTAGTGGTTTGCTCGGACAGCAGGGCTACACCTTC
.,.,TRBJ2-7,TRBV27,CASSPGRLRGSYEQYF,TGTGCCAGCAGTCCGGGCAGACTGCGGGGATCCTACGAGCAGTACTTC
few,TRBD1,TRBJ2-1,TRBV6-5,CASKPGQGAWGEQFF,TGTGCCAGCAAACCGGGACAGGGGGCCTGGGGGGAGCAGTTCTTC
.,TRBD1,TRBJ1-6,TRBV5-4,CASSSSGTGTNSPLHF,TGTGCCAGCAGCTCTTCCGGGACAGGGACTAATTCACCCCTCCACTTT
few,.,TRBJ2-2,TRBV2,CASSYTGELFF,TGTGCCAGTTCTTACACCGGGGAGCTGTTTTTT
few,TRBD2,TRBJ2-7,TRBV29-1,CSVVERENYEQYF,TGCAGCGTTGTGGAGCGGGAGAACTACGAGCAGTACTTC
once,.,TRBJ2-2,TRBV7-9,CASSRLVSGELFF,TGTGCCAGCAGCAGACTAGTAAGCGGGGAGCTGTTTTTT
.,.,TRBJ1-2,TRBV6-1,CASSESWGIRTAGYTF,TGTGCCAGCAGTGAATCGTGGGGGATCAGGACAGCTGGCTACACCTTC
.,.,TRBJ2-4,TRBV28,CASSLLSTEQYF,TGTGCCAGCAGTTTATTGAGCACTGAACAGTACTTC
.,TRBD2,TRBJ2-1,TRBV9,CASSVGPLAGVTGYNEQFF,TGTGCCAGCAGCGTAGGACCTCTAGCGGGAGTCACGGGGTACAATGAGCAGTTCTTC
.,TRBD2,TRBJ2-3,TRBV7-9,CASSFRGEAADTQYF,TGTGCCAGCAGCTTCCGGGGGGAAGCGGCAGATACGCAGTATTTT
.,.,TRBJ1-5,TRBV7-2,CASSSGGYSNQPQHF,TGTGCCAGCAGCTCCGGGGGTTATAGCAATCAGCCCCAGCATTTT
once,TRBD2,TRBJ2-5,TRBV11-2,CASSLGGQETQYF,TGTGCCAGCAGCCTGGGGGGGCAAGAGACCCAGTACTTC
.,.,TRBJ2-5,TRBV6-5,CASSYGDSGVQETQYF,TGTGCCAGCAGTTACGGCGATAGCGGAGTCCAAGAGACCCAGTACTTC
.,.,TRBJ2-1,TRBV7-6,CASSLVGTIYNEQFF,TGTGCCAGCAGCTTAGTGGGGACAATCTACAATGAGCAGTTCTTC
few,.,TRBJ1-3,TRBV28,CASSARRISGNTIYF,TGTGCCAGCAGTGCCAGGAGGATCTCTGGAAACACCATATATTTT
.,TRBD1,TRBJ1-1,TRBV7-8,CASSNPGTGMNTEAFF,TGTGCCAGCAGTAACCCCGGGACAGGCATGAACACTGAAGCTTTCTTT
.,TRBD1,TRBJ2-3,TRBV7-9,CASSLAPGSGGQDTQYF,TGTGCCAGCAGCTTAGCTCCAGGATCAGGGGGCCAAGATACGCAGTATTTT
.,.,TRBJ1-2,TRBV6-4,CASSASPGGGGYTF,TGTGCCAGCAGTGCCTCTCCGGGGGGGGGTGGCTACACCTTC
.,.,TRBJ1-1,TRBV4-1,CASSQDNGAGGTEAFF,TGCGCCAGCAGCCAAGATAACGGGGCGGGAGGAACTGAAGCTTTCTTT
.,.,TRBJ2-6,TRBV29-1,CSVVSGTGANVLTF,TGCAGCGTTGTTTCAGGGACTGGGGCCAACGTCCTGACTTTC
.,TRBD1,TRBJ1-5,TRBV18,CASSPRDRGGNQPQHF,TGTGCCAGCTCACCACGGGACAGAGGGGGCAATCAGCCCCAGCATTTT
.,TRBD1,TRBJ2-5,TRBV5-1,CASSTGGYETQYF,TGCGCCAGCAGCACAGGGGGCTATGAGACCCAGTACTTC
.,TRBD1,TRBJ2-5,TRBV7-2,CASSTTTGGGGETQYF,TGTGCCAGCAGCACCACGACAGGGGGCGGCGGTGAGACCCAGTACTTC
.,TRBD2,TRBJ2-7,TRBV28,CASSHSGASGRYEQYF,TGTGCCAGCAGCCATTCGGGGGCTAGCGGGAGGTACGAGCAGTACTTC
.,.,TRBJ2-2,TRBV18,CASLELSTGELFF,TGTGCCAGCTTGGAGCTTTCCACCGGGGAGCTGTTTTTT
.,.,TRBJ2-7,TRBV6-6,CASSPDSAYEQYF,TGTGCCAGCAGCCCCGACAGTGCCTACGAGCAGTACTTC
.,.,TRBJ1-1,TRBV30,CAWSGGSDTEAFF,TGTGCCTGGAGTGGCGGATCCGACACTGAAGCTTTCTTT
.,.,TRBJ1-2,TRBV7-2,CASTFRREGGYTF,TGTGCCAGCACTTTCAGGAGGGAGGGAGGCTACACCTTC
.,.,TRBJ2-1,TRBV28,CASSVPPPGGGEQFF,TGTGCCAGCAGTGTCCCCCCTCCCGGCGGTGGTGAGCAGTTCTTC
.,TRBD2,TRBJ2-2,TRBV29-1,CSVGTSGRSDGELFF,TGCAGCGTCGGGACTAGCGGGAGGTCTGACGGGGAGCTGTTTTTT
.,.,TRBJ1-4,TRBV6-5,CASSYSGEKLFF,TGTGCCAGCAGTTACTCCGGGGAAAAACTGTTTTTT
once,TRBD2,TRBJ2-7,TRBV4-1,CASSQEAGVETYEQYF,TGCGCCAGCAGCCAAGAAGCGGGGGTGGAAACCTACGAGCAGTACTTC
.,.,TRBJ1-1,TRBV11-3,CASSLDRDTEAFF,TGTGCCAGCAGCTTAGATCGAGACACTGAAGCTTTCTTT
.,.,TRBJ2-3,TRBV7-2,CASSIRGGRGRTDTQYF,TGTGCCAGCAGCATCAGGGGCGGCAGGGGACGCACAGATACGCAGTATTTT
.,TRBD1,TRBJ1-5,TRBV30,CAWSGGTAFGQPQHF,TGTGCCTGGAGTGGAGGGACAGCGTTCGGTCAGCCCCAGCATTTT
.,.,TRBJ2-7,TRBV5-1,CASSRTGTGTYEQYF,TGCGCCAGCAGCAGGACCGGGACTGGGACCTACGAGCAGTACTTC
.,.,TRBJ2-5,TRBV5-1,CASSLQDQETQYF,TGCGCCAGCAGCTTGCAGGATCAAGAGACCCAGTACTTC